This entry features one T cell receptor beta chain sequence. Original methodology: Estimates of nucleated cell counts were drawn from the amplification of reference gene primers. This table comes from immunoSEQ multiplex PCR, and its TCRdb copy is limited to in-frame clones, with some not included. V and J calls and clone size are copied from that table; D and trimming were computed from the DNA. The sample lists hundreds of thousands of clones; roughly 85% were seen once. These data are taken from a study of blood T cell repertoires in COVID-19. The overall study: From the United States, Italy and Spain came samples of acute and convalescent COVID-19.

V was clipped by 3 bases and J by 1 base, with 22 bases between them. CDR1 and CDR2 (germline): SGHRS, YFSETQ. CDR3 size: 19 residues. Sequenced sample: PBMCs or T cells enriched from blood (not recorded which). This clonotype was sampled from a woman aged 45-59 years with acute COVID-19. The rearrangement uses TRBV5-1 and TRBJ2-2; a possible D gene is TRBD2 (6 bases). Here the CDR3 DNA reads TGCGCCAGCAGCTATCGCCGGGGGACCCAAGGGCTGAACACCGGGGAGCTGTTTTTT. Its protein product is CASSYRRGTQGLNTGELFF.